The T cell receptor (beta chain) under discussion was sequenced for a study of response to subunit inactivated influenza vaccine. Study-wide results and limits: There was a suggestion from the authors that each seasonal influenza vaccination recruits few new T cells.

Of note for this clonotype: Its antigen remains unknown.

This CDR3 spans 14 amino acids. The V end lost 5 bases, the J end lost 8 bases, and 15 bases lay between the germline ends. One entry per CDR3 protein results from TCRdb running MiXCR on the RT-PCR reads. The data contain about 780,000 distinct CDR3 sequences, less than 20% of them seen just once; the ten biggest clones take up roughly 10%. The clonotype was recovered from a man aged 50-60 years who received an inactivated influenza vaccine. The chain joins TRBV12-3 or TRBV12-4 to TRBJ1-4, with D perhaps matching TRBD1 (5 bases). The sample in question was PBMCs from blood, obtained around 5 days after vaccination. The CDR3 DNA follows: TGTGCCAGCAGTCCGGACAACACAGAGGAAAAACTGTTTTTT. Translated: CASSPDNTEEKLFF.